The clone carrying this T cell receptor (beta chain) came up once. The target antigen is unknown. Other nucleotide sequences in the sample specify the same CDR3. Germline values: CDR1 SGHRS, CDR2 YFSETQ. The CDR3 is 16 amino acids. Deletions cut 4 bases from V and 5 bases from J, with 21 bases between. Produced via immunoSEQ multiplex PCR; TCRdb's table is partial and in-frame only. Among around 120,000 clones listed, roughly 91% were seen once. This sample is part of a study of T cell responses to AZD1222 COVID-19 vaccine. Study conclusions and caveats: Regions left unmutated in variants are reportedly the target of nearly half of spike-specific TCRs. Clonal diversity was possibly underestimated, and the donors were mostly white British, with more females.

The specimen was peripheral blood, collected on day 0 of MenACWY control vaccination. The receptor's source is an adult in good health. The chain uses TRBV5-1 and TRBJ2-5, with a possible D match to TRBD2 (6 bases). CDR3 residues: CASSVGPDLREETQYF. CDR3 bases: TGCGCCAGCAGCGTGGGACCAGATTTACGGGAGGAGACCCAGTACTTC.